This T cell receptor (beta chain) was profiled in a study of T cells in Graves' hyperthyroidism and ophthalmopathy. Study details: Once the initial diagnosis was made, peripheral blood was obtained before any treatment.

Germline V CDR1 and CDR2: SEHNR, FQNEAQ (reference sequence). This CDR3 has 14 residues. Trimming took 5 bases from V and 7 from J; bases not matched to a gene: 5. Amplification of TCR beta CDR3 regions was performed using RNA transcripts as template. Carried out on the TCR CDR3, a first-round RT-PCR used the HTBI primer set. MiXCR, applied by TCRdb to the multiplex PCR reads, yields one record per CDR3 protein. The sample lists hundreds of thousands of distinct CDR3 sequences; 30% to 40% were seen once. Diagnoses were made from clinical symptoms, serum measures (thyroxine and TRAb), thyroid ultrasound and orbital computed tomography.

The sample was blood. The chain carries TRBV7-9 and TRBJ2-1, with 10 bases lining up with TRBD1. The receptor comes from a woman aged 40-49 years with Graves' hyperthyroidism. This CDR3 is CASSRGTGANEQFF. The CDR3 DNA reads TGTGCCAGCAGCCGTGGGACAGGGGCGAATGAGCAGTTCTTC.